A single sample gave rise to the 31 T cell receptor beta chains below, sequenced in a study of long-term antiretroviral therapy in people with HIV. Investigators performed immunoSEQ version v3.0 at survey level. Profiled with immunoSEQ multiplex PCR; TCRdb holds only in-frame clones, not every one. This table has 30,000 to 40,000 clones, around 79% appearing once. Sequenced material: unsorted PBMCs, taken 3 years after starting antiretroviral therapy. All receptors derive from a man in his fifties with HIV.

The rearrangement uses TRBV28 and TRBJ2-7; D assignment may be TRBD1 or TRBD2 (6 bases each). The CDR3 totals 14 residues. The V gene lost 2 bases and the J gene lost 2 bases, with 10 bases spanning the gap. Germline V CDR1 and CDR2: MDHEN, SYDVKM. As DNA, the CDR3 is TGTGCCAGCAGTTTACAAGGGGGGACCTACGAGCAGTACTTC. This encodes CASSLQGGTYEQYF.

V usage is TRBV9 and J usage is TRBJ2-5; the match to TRBD2 covers 8 bases. This CDR3 comprises 15 residues. The trim removed 3 bases at V and 2 bases at J, leaving 6 bases unmatched. Germline V gives CDR1 SGDLS, CDR2 YYNGEE. The CDR3 reads CASSARGGQQETQYF. The CDR3 DNA reads TGTGCCAGCAGCGCCCGCGGGGGGCAACAAGAGACCCAGTACTTC. The whole variable domain, remainder taken from reference TRBV9 and TRBJ2-5, is DSGVTQTPKHLITATGQRVTLRCSPRSGDLSVYWYQQSLDQGLQFLIQYYNGEERAKGNILERFSAQQFPDLHSELNLSSLELGDSALYFCASSARGGQQETQYFGPGTRLLVL.

The chain uses TRBV30 and TRBJ2-7; TRBD2 agrees at 13 bases. This CDR3 comprises 14 residues. V shed 8 bases and J 5 bases; nucleotides not matched to a gene: 9. Germline CDR1 reads GTSNPN; CDR2 reads SVGIG (reference sequence). CDR3 sequence reads: CATHRGLAGNEQYF. The CDR3 bases are TGTGCCACCCACAGGGGACTAGCGGGGAACGAGCAGTACTTC. Using reference TRBV30 and TRBJ2-7 for the parts outside the CDR3, the full variable domain is SQTIHQWPATLVQPVGSPLSLECTVEGTSNPNLYWYRQAAGRGLQLLFYSVGIGQISSEVPQNLSASRPQDRQFILSSKKLLLSDSGFYLCATHRGLAGNEQYFGPGTRLTVT.

V and J are TRBV30 and TRBJ1-3; TRBD1 might be the D (5 bases). Germline CDR1 is GTSNPN and CDR2 is SVGIG (reference sequence). Trimming shortened V by 8 bases and J by 3 bases, and 8 bases separated the two germline ends. The CDR3 totals 11 residues. The CDR3 sequence: CARGFGNTIYF. For the CDR3, the DNA is TGTGCCCGGGGCTTTGGAAACACCATATATTTT. The complete variable domain, with remaining parts taken from reference TRBV30 and TRBJ1-3, reads SQTIHQWPATLVQPVGSPLSLECTVEGTSNPNLYWYRQAAGRGLQLLFYSVGIGQISSEVPQNLSASRPQDRQFILSSKKLLLSDSGFYLCARGFGNTIYFGEGSWLTVV.

The chain recombines TRBV6-5 with TRBJ2-3; 7 bases map to TRBD2. Germline V gene lookup returns CDR1 MNHEY and CDR2 SVGAGI. This CDR3 has 14 residues. The junction had 0 bases not matched to a gene; V was cut back by 2 bases and J by 1 base. The CDR3 coding sequence is TGTGCCAGCAGTTACAGCGGGGGCACAGATACGCAGTATTTT. This sequence encodes CASSYSGGTDTQYF.

This chain uses TRBV10-3 with TRBJ2-7; TRBD1 aligns across 7 bases. The CDR3 length is 15 residues. Germline trimming cut 0 bases from V and 3 bases from J; bases unmatched to any gene: 5. Germline CDR1 is ENHRY and CDR2 is SYGVKD. The CDR3: CAISESRTGGYEQYF. The DNA for the CDR3 is TGTGCCATCAGTGAGTCGAGGACAGGCGGCTACGAGCAGTACTTC.

This chain uses TRBV19 with TRBJ1-1; unclear D gene. CDR1 is LNHDA and CDR2 is SQIVND in the germline V gene (reference sequence). This CDR3 region has 12 residues. V lost 6 bases, J lost 5 bases, and 10 bases lay in between. CDR3 in amino acids: CASRTLNTEAFF. The CDR3 nucleotides read TGTGCCAGTAGGACCCTTAATACTGAAGCTTTCTTT.

The rearrangement links TRBV18 to TRBJ2-7; no definite D call. The germline V gene encodes CDR1 KGHSH and CDR2 LQKENI. Trimming removed 2 bases at V and 4 bases at J, with 9 bases between. The CDR3 totals 13 residues. For the CDR3, the DNA is TGTGCCAGCTCACCAACGGCGGATTACGAGCAGTACTTC. Its protein product is CASSPTADYEQYF. The whole variable domain, remainder taken from reference TRBV18 and TRBJ2-7, is NAGVMQNPRHLVRRRGQEARLRCSPMKGHSHVYWYRQLPEEGLKFMVYLQKENIIDESGMPKERFSAEFPKEGPSILRIQQVVRGDSAAYFCASSPTADYEQYFGPGTRLTVT.

V gene TRBV30 combines with J gene TRBJ2-2; D gene ambiguous. Germline-derived CDR1 and CDR2 are GTSNPN and SVGIG (reference sequence). This CDR3 is 13 amino acids long. The DNA for the CDR3 is TGTGCACAGACCGTCCCGAACACCGGGGAGCTGTTTTTT. Translation gives CAQTVPNTGELFF.

The sample holds one count of this clone. This rearrangement joins TRBV28 to TRBJ2-3; no firm D call. The CDR3 is 14 amino acids. V lost 6 bases and J lost 0, with 10 bases in between. Germline CDR1 MDHEN, CDR2 SYDVKM. Here the CDR3 DNA reads TGTGCCAGCAGGCTAGGCACTAGCACAGATACGCAGTATTTT. Protein: CASRLGTSTDTQYF.

V gene TRBV4-3 combines with J gene TRBJ1-3, with 8 bases aligning to TRBD1. V shed 3 bases and J 4 bases; nucleotides not matched to a gene: 5. Germline CDR1 reads LGHNA; CDR2 reads YSLEER. The CDR3 length is 15 residues. In DNA, the CDR3 is TGCGCCAGCAGCCAGTTGACAGGGGCAGGAAACACCATATATTTT. Translated, it gives CASSQLTGAGNTIYF.

V is TRBV9 and J is TRBJ1-2; D gene unclear. This CDR3 region has 14 residues. Germline V gene data show CDR1 as SGDLS and CDR2 as YYNGEE. Trimming removed 2 bases at V and 8 bases at J, with 16 bases between. CDR3 residues: CASSVTGNSKGYTF. DNA for the CDR3: TGTGCCAGCAGCGTTACGGGGAATTCTAAAGGCTACACCTTC.

This clone has more than one count but fewer than ten. The V and J genes are TRBV27 and TRBJ2-5; TRBD2 might be the D (6 bases). This CDR3 is 13 amino acids long. CDR1 and CDR2 (germline): MNHEY, SMNVEV (reference sequence). The V and J ends lost 4 bases and 4 bases respectively, with 10 bases between them. The CDR3 nucleotides read TGTGCCAGCAGTTGGAGGGTGGGAGAGACCCAGTACTTC. Translated: CASSWRVGETQYF.

The rearrangement uses TRBV28 and TRBJ1-1; no definite D call. There are 13 residues in the CDR3. The germline gives CDR1 MDHEN, CDR2 SYDVKM. Trimming removed 7 bases from V and 0 bases from J, with 9 bases in between. The CDR3 nucleotides read TGTGCCAGCACCGCACCCATGAACACTGAAGCTTTCTTT. Its protein product is CASTAPMNTEAFF. The full variable domain, in which reference TRBV28 and TRBJ1-1 provide the parts outside the CDR3, is DVKVTQSSRYLVKRTGEKVFLECVQDMDHENMFWYRQDPGLGLRLIYFSYDVKMKEKGDIPEGYSVSREKKERFSLILESASTNQTSMYLCASTAPMNTEAFFGQGTRLTVV.

V usage is TRBV19 and J usage is TRBJ2-7, with 11 bases matching TRBD2. The V segment lost 9 bases and the J segment 5 bases; nucleotides outside the gene matches: 9. Germline CDR1 LNHDA, CDR2 SQIVND (reference sequence). The CDR3 has 14 residues. DNA of the CDR3: TGTGCCAGATATACTAGCGGGAGTAGGGACGAGCAGTACTTC. Protein: CARYTSGSRDEQYF.

This clone was picked up a small number of times. The chain has TRBV7-2 and TRBJ2-7; possible D gene TRBD1, 6 bases. V was pared by 2 bases and J by 4 bases, with 6 bases between. The CDR3 consists of 12 residues. Germline V CDR1 and CDR2: SGHTA, FQGNSA. The DNA of the CDR3 is TGTGCCAGCAGCTTACAGGGGTACGAGCAGTACTTC. It encodes CASSLQGYEQYF.

J is TRBJ1-2 and V is TRBV5-5, with 8 bases lining up with TRBD1. Germline CDR1 and CDR2: SGHKS and YYEKEE (reference sequence). With V trimmed by 4 bases and J by 8 bases, 16 bases remained unmatched. This CDR3 region has 16 residues. The CDR3 here is CASSPGLTQGAGGYTF. CDR3 nucleotide sequence: TGTGCCAGCAGCCCAGGATTGACTCAGGGGGCTGGAGGCTACACCTTC.

This chain joins TRBV4-1 and TRBJ1-6, with 9 bases matching TRBD1. With V trimmed by 3 bases and J by 7 bases, 13 bases remained unmatched. In germline, CDR1 is MGHRA, CDR2 YSYEKL. This CDR3 spans 18 amino acids. CDR3 protein: CASSHPTRTGGFNSPLHF. DNA of the CDR3: TGCGCCAGCAGCCACCCTACACGTACAGGGGGCTTCAATTCACCCCTCCACTTT.

CDR3 residues: CASSSDRGHVYGYTF. In DNA form, the CDR3 reads TGTGCCAGCAGCTCGGACAGGGGACATGTCTATGGCTACACCTTC. The chain carries TRBV7-8 and TRBJ1-2, with 9 bases identical to TRBD1. The CDR3 sequence is 15 residues long. Losses at the gene ends were 4 bases for V and 4 bases for J; bases not matched to a gene: 7. Germline V lookup: CDR1 SGHVS, CDR2 FQNEAQ.

This chain joins TRBV6-1 and TRBJ1-5, with D maybe TRBD1 (5 bases). CDR1 and CDR2 (germline): MNHNS, SASEGT. The V and J ends lost 5 bases and 5 bases respectively, with 10 bases between them. There are 13 residues in the CDR3. CDR3 loop: CASSRGDDQPQHF. CDR3 in DNA: TGTGCCAGCAGTCGAGGGGACGATCAGCCCCAGCATTTT.

V usage is TRBV19 and J usage is TRBJ2-7; 9 bases match TRBD1. The trim removed 3 bases at V and 1 base at J, leaving 4 bases unmatched. The germline gives CDR1 LNHDA, CDR2 SQIVND (reference sequence). The CDR3 is made up of 15 amino acids. As DNA, the CDR3 is TGTGCCAGTAGTATTGGAGGACAGGGGTCCTACGAGCAGTACTTC. Protein sequence: CASSIGGQGSYEQYF.

This chain connects TRBV18 to TRBJ2-1; 7 nucleotides align to TRBD2. The CDR3 is 13 amino acids. CDR1 is KGHSH, CDR2 LQKENI, per germline. The V segment lost 0 bases and the J segment 9 bases; nucleotides outside the gene matches: 2. The CDR3 here is CASSPPGTTEQFF. The CDR3 DNA is TGTGCCAGCTCACCACCGGGGACTACTGAGCAGTTCTTC. Drawing the rest from reference TRBV18 and TRBJ2-1, the complete variable domain is NAGVMQNPRHLVRRRGQEARLRCSPMKGHSHVYWYRQLPEEGLKFMVYLQKENIIDESGMPKERFSAEFPKEGPSILRIQQVVRGDSAAYFCASSPPGTTEQFFGPGTRLTVL.

Only a few counts were recorded for this clone. The V call is TRBV6-5, the J call TRBJ2-5; D might be TRBD2 (6 bases). The CDR3 contains 14 residues. The germline V and J ends were trimmed by 6 bases and 5 bases, with 16 bases remaining between them. Germline lookup yields CDR1 MNHEY and CDR2 SVGAGI. The CDR3 is CASSPVTRGETQYF. CDR3 bases: TGTGCCAGCAGCCCGGTCACCCGGGGGGAGACCCAGTACTTC.

V gene TRBV7-2 combines with J gene TRBJ2-1; no reliable D call. The CDR3 runs to 15 residues. Trimming pared 1 base from V and 1 base from J, leaving 8 bases between. Germline V gene lookup returns CDR1 SGHTA and CDR2 FQGNSA. The CDR3, as DNA: TGTGCCAGCAGCTTAGATAGGGTTTCCTACAATGAGCAGTTCTTC. Encoded protein: CASSLDRVSYNEQFF.

This chain uses TRBV5-1 with TRBJ2-2; 12 bases align to TRBD2. CDR1 and CDR2 (germline): SGHRS, YFSETQ. The CDR3 covers 15 residues. V dropped 4 bases and J dropped 6; count of bases not matched to a gene: 4. CDR3 sequence reads: CASSPSGGAPGELFF. CDR3 DNA sequence: TGCGCCAGCAGCCCTAGCGGGGGGGCCCCCGGGGAGCTGTTTTTT. The variable domain in full, completed from reference TRBV5-1 and TRBJ2-2, reads KAGVTQTPRYLIKTRGQQVTLSCSPISGHRSVSWYQQTPGQGLQFLFEYFSETQRNKGNFPGRFSGRQFSNSRSEMNVSTLELGDSALYLCASSPSGGAPGELFFGEGSRLTVL.

This clone was observed a single time. This chain uses TRBV29-1 with TRBJ1-1; D remains unclear. Looked up from germline, CDR1 is SQVTM and CDR2 is ANQGSEA. The CDR3 has 13 amino acids. V was trimmed by 1 base and J by 2 bases, leaving 8 bases between them. For the CDR3, the DNA is TGCAGCGTTGAAGGGCAGATCAACACTGAAGCTTTCTTT. Protein sequence: CSVEGQINTEAFF. The full variable domain, its missing parts supplied by reference TRBV29-1 and TRBJ1-1, is SAVISQKPSRDICQRGTSLTIQCQVDSQVTMMFWYRQQPGQSLTLIATANQGSEATYESGFVIDKFPISRPNLTFSTLTVSNMSPEDSSIYLCSVEGQINTEAFFGQGTRLTVV.

V is TRBV5-4 and J is TRBJ1-2; TRBD1 matches at 7 bases. The CDR3 loop spans 14 amino acids. The ends lost 5 bases at V and 7 bases at J; junction bases unmatched: 11. Germline CDR1 and CDR2: SGHNT and YYREEE (reference sequence). The CDR3 DNA sequence: TGTGCCAGCAGATGGGACAGCCTCTCAGGTGGCTACACCTTC. Protein: CASRWDSLSGGYTF.

The V call is TRBV6-1, the J call TRBJ2-3; no reliable D call. Germline V gene lookup returns CDR1 MNHNS and CDR2 SASEGT. The CDR3 covers 13 residues. Trimming took off 5 bases at V and 6 bases at J, with 12 bases between the two ends. DNA for the CDR3: TGTGCCAGCAGTCTTCAGGCCAGGGATACGCAGTATTTT. Its protein product is CASSLQARDTQYF.

The chain is built from TRBV6-6 and TRBJ2-5; 7 bases map to TRBD1. The length of the CDR3 is 14 residues. Losses at the gene ends were 4 bases for V and 1 base for J; bases not matched to a gene: 3. Germline V lookup: CDR1 MNHNY, CDR2 SVGAGI (reference sequence). DNA of the CDR3: TGTGCCAGCAGTTTCGGGACAGCCCAAGAGACCCAGTACTTC. Amino acids: CASSFGTAQETQYF.

The chain uses TRBV4-3 and TRBJ1-6; 10 bases map to TRBD1. This CDR3 is 15 amino acids long. V lost 0 bases to trimming and J lost 9 bases; unmatched junction nucleotides: 2. Germline V gene lookup returns CDR1 LGHNA and CDR2 YSLEER. CDR3 coding DNA: TGCGCCAGCAGCCAAGACCGGGACAGGGGTTCACCCCTCCACTTT. It yields the protein CASSQDRDRGSPLHF.

V usage is TRBV12-2 and J usage is TRBJ2-7; the table assigns TRBD1, which was not confirmed against the DNA. TRBV12-2 is a pseudogene. This CDR3 comprises 15 residues. Written as DNA, the CDR3 is TGTGCAAGTCGCTTAGCAGCCAGGGGGTGCCTCGAGCAGTACTTC. Its translation: CASRLAARGCLEQYF.